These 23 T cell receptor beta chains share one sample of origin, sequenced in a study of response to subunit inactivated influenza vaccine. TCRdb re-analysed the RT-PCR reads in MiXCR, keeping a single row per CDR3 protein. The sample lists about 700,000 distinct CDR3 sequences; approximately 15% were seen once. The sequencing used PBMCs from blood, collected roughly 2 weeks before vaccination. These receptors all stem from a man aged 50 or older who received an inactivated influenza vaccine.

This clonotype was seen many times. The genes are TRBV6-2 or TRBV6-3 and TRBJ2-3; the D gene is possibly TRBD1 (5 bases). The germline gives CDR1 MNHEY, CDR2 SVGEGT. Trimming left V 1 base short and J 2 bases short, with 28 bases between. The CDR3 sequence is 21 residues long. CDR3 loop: CASSYFSASKLGQSFTDTQYF. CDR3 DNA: TGTGCCAGCAGTTACTTTTCGGCGAGTAAACTGGGGCAGAGCTTCACAGATACGCAGTATTTT.

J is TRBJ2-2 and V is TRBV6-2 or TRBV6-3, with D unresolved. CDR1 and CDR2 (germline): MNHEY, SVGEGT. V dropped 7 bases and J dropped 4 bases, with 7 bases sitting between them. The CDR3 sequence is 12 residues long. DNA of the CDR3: TGTGCCAGCACAACGGGCACCGGGGAGCTGTTTTTT. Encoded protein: CASTTGTGELFF.

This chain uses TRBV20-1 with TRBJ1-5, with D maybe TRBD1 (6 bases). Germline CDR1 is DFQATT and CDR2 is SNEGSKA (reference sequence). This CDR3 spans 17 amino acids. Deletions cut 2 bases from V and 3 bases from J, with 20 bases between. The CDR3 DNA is TGCAGTGCTAGATCGGGGCAGGCTAGGGGGAACAATCAGCCCCAGCATTTT. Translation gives CSARSGQARGNNQPQHF.

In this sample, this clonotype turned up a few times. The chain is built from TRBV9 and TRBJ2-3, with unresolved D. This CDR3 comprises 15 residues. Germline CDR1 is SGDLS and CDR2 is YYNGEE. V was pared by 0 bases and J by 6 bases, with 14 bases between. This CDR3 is CASSVALGSTDTQYF. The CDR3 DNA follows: TGTGCCAGCAGCGTAGCTTTGGGTTCCACCGATACGCAGTATTTT.

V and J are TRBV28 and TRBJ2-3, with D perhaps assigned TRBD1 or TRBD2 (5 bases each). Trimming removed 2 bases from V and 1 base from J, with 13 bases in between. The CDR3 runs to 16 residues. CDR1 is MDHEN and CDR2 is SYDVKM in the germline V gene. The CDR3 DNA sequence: TGTGCCAGCAGTTTAAGCGGCAGGGTGGGCACAGATACGCAGTATTTT. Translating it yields CASSLSGRVGTDTQYF.

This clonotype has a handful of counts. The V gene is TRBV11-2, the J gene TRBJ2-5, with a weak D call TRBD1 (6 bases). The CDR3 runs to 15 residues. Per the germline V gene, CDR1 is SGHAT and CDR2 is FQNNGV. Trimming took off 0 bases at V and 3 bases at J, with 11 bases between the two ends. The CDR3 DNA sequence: TGTGCCAGCAGCTTAGATCGGGCAGGGGAAGAGACCCAGTACTTC. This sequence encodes CASSLDRAGEETQYF. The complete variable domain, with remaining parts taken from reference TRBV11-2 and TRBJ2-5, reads EAGVAQSPRYKIIEKRQSVAFWCNPISGHATLYWYQQILGQGPKLLIQFQNNGVVDDSQLPKDRFSAERLKGVDSTLKIQPAKLEDSAVYLCASSLDRAGEETQYFGPGTRLLVL.

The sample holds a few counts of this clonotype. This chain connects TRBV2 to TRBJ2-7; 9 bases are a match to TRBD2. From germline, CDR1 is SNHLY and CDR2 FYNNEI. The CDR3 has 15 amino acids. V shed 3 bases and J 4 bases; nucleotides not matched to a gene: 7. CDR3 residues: CASSDRLAGIYEQYF. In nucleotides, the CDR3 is TGTGCCAGCAGTGACCGGCTAGCGGGGATATACGAGCAGTACTTC. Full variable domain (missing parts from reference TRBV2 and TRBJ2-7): EPEVTQTPSHQVTQMGQEVILRCVPISNHLYFYWYRQILGQKVEFLVSFYNNEISEKSEIFDDQFSVERPDGSNFTLKIRSTKLEDSAMYFCASSDRLAGIYEQYFGPGTRLTVT.

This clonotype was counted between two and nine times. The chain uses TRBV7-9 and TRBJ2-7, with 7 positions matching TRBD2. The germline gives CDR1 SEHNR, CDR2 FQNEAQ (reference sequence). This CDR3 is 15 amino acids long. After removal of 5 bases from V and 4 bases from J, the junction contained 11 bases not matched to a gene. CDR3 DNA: TGTGCCAGCAGCCCCACGGGGGGACTGGTTTACGAGCAGTACTTC. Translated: CASSPTGGLVYEQYF.

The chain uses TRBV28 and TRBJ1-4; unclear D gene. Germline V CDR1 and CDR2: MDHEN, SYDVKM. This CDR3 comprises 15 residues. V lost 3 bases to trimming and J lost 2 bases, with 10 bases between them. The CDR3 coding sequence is TGTGCCAGCAGTTTGGGAACCGTTACTAATGAAAAACTGTTTTTT. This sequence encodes CASSLGTVTNEKLFF. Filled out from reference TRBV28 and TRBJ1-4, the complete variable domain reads DVKVTQSSRYLVKRTGEKVFLECVQDMDHENMFWYRQDPGLGLRLIYFSYDVKMKEKGDIPEGYSVSREKKERFSLILESASTNQTSMYLCASSLGTVTNEKLFFGSGTQLSVL.

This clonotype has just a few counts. CDR3 nucleotide sequence: TGTGCCAGCAGTGAGATGGGGCACAACACCGGGGAGCTGTTTTTT. Protein sequence: CASSEMGHNTGELFF. The rearrangement uses TRBV2 and TRBJ2-2; possible D gene TRBD1, 5 bases. The V gene lost 3 bases and the J gene lost 2 bases, with 10 bases spanning the gap. Germline loops: CDR1 SNHLY, CDR2 FYNNEI. This CDR3 spans 15 amino acids.

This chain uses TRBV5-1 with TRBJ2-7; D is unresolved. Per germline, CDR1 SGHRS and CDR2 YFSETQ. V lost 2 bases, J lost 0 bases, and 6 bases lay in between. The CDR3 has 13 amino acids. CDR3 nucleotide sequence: TGCGCCAGCAGCTTTCATAGCTCCTACGAGCAGTACTTC. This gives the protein CASSFHSSYEQYF.

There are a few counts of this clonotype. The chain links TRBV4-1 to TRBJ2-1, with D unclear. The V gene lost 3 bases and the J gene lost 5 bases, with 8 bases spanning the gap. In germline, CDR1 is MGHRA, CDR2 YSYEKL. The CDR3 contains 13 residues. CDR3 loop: CASSQGPNNEQFF. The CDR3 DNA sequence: TGCGCCAGCAGCCAGGGTCCAAACAATGAGCAGTTCTTC.

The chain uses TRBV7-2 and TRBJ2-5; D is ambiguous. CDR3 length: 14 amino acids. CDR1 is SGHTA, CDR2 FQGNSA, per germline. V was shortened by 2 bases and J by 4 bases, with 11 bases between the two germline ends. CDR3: CASSLTYLGETQYF. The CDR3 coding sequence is TGTGCCAGCAGCTTAACTTACCTAGGAGAGACCCAGTACTTC.

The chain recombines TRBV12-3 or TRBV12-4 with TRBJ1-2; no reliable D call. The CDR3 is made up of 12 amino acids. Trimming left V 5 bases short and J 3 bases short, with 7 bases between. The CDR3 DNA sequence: TGTGCCAGCAGTGCCACAGACTATGGCTACACCTTC. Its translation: CASSATDYGYTF.

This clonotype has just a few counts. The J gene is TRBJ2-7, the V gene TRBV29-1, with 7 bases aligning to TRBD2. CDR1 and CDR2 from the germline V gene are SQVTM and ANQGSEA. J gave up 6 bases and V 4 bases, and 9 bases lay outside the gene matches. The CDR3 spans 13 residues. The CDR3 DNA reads TGCAGCGTTGGGGGGGGGGTTTTGGGCGAGCAGTACTTC. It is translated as CSVGGGVLGEQYF.

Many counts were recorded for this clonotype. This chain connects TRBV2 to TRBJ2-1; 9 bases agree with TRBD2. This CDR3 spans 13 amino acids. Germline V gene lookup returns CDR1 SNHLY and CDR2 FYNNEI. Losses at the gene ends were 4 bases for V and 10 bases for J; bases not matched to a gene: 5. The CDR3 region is CASSAASGVEQFF. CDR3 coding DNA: TGTGCCAGCAGTGCAGCTAGCGGGGTGGAGCAGTTCTTC.

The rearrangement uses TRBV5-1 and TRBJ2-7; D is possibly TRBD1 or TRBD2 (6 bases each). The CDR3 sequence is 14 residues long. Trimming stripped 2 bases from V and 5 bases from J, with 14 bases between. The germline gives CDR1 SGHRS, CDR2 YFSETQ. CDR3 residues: CASSLGGSSNEQYF. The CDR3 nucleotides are TGCGCCAGCAGCTTAGGGGGGAGTAGCAACGAGCAGTACTTC.

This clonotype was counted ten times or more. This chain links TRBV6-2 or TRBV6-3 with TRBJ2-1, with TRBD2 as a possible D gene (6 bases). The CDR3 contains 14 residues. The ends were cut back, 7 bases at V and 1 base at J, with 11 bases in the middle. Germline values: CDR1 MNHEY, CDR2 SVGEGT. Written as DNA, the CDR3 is TGTGCCAGCACTCGGGACTCGTCCTACAATGAGCAGTTCTTC. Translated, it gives CASTRDSSYNEQFF.

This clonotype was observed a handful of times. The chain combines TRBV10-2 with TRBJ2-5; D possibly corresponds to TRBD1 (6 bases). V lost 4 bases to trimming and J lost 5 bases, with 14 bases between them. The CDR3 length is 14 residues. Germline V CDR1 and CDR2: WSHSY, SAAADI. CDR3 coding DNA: TGCGCCAGCAGTGTAGCCAGCCAGGGGGAGACCCAGTACTTC. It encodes CASSVASQGETQYF.

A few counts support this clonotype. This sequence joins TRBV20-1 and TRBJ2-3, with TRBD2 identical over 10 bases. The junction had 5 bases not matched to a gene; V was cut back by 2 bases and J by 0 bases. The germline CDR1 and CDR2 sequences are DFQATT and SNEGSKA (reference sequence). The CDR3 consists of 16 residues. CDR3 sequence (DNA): TGCAGTGCTAGAAGGCTAGCGGGGGAGAGCACAGATACGCAGTATTTT. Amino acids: CSARRLAGESTDTQYF.

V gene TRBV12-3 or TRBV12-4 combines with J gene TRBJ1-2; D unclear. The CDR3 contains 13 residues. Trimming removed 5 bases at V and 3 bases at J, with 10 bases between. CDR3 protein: CASSPGSDYGYTF. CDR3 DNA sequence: TGTGCCAGCAGTCCTGGGAGCGACTATGGCTACACCTTC.

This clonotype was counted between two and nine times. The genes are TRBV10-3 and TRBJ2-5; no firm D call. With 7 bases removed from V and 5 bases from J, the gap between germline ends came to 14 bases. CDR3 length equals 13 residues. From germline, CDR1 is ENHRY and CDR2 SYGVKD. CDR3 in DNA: TGTGCCATCAAGGCCCCAAGTAGGGAGACCCAGTACTTC. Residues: CAIKAPSRETQYF.

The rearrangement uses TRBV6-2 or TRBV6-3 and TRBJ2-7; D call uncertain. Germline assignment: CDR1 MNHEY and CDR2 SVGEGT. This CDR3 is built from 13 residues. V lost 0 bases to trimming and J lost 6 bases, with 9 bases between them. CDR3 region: CASSYSLGFEQYF. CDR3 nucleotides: TGTGCCAGCAGTTACTCGTTGGGGTTCGAGCAGTACTTC.